The clone carrying this T cell receptor (beta chain) was recorded a few times. What it binds is unknown. These data belong to a study of PD-1 blockade in mismatch repair-deficient tumors. Study results and limitations: Tumor-resident clones, often absent from pretreatment blood, expanded after pembrolizumab and then contracted.

Data came from immunoSEQ multiplex PCR; TCRdb stores just in-frame clones and leaves some out. Among tens of thousands of clones listed, roughly 80% were seen once. V was clipped by 2 bases and J by 7 bases, with 9 bases between them. Looked up from germline, CDR1 is MGHRA and CDR2 is YSYEKL. This CDR3 has 13 amino acids. The chain recombines TRBV4-1 with TRBJ1-5, with no clear D. The TCR originated in an adult with mismatch repair-deficient cancer. The sample was peripheral blood, taken 44 weeks after starting pembrolizumab. CDR3 DNA: TGCGCCAGCAGCCAAACCGGCTTCCAGCCCCAGCATTTT. This translates into CASSQTGFQPQHF.